This TCR beta chain was sequenced during a study of CD8+CD57+ T cells in acquired aplastic anemia. Researchers used genomic DNA as the template to profile TCR beta VDJ and CDR3. TCRdb ran MiXCR on the reads and lists one entry per CDR3 protein. Of approximately 190,000 distinct CDR3 sequences listed, around 65% are singletons. The CDR3 has 13 residues. Between the trimmed V and J ends, which lost 4 bases and 4 bases, there was a span of 10 bases. Germline assignment: CDR1 DFQATT and CDR2 SNEGSKA (reference sequence). This sequence was found in a human donor with severe aplastic anemia or a healthy control (not recorded which). The V and J genes are TRBV20-1 and TRBJ2-2, with D hard to call. Sequenced: sorted CD4+, CD8+, or CD8+CD57+ T cells (not recorded which) from PBMCs. CDR3 protein: CSATALATGELFF. The CDR3 DNA follows: TGCAGTGCTACAGCTTTAGCCACCGGGGAGCTGTTTTTT.